This T cell receptor (beta chain) came from a study of cytomegalovirus exposure and HLA in healthy donors. The study, taken as a whole, reports: Many donors shared some public TCRs, even though most TCR sequences were rare.

To note about this clone: Its antigen is as yet unknown.

At collection, donors were nominally healthy, but unrecorded immune exposures were probable. Researchers ran the PCR with 60 Vbeta and 13 Jbeta primers. In the original analysis: Some 10 million shared chains were among the approximately 82 million unique TCR beta chains that a later analysis counted. Clones were sequenced by immunoSEQ multiplex PCR, and TCRdb holds only the in-frame ones, with some missing. The D gene and trimming were derived from the DNA, and the V and J assignments and clone size from that table. Of 150,000 to 200,000 clones listed, around 80% were seen once; the top ten hold 2% to 3%. The receptor was isolated from a woman in her 30s in good health and CMV-seropositive. The sequencing sample was made of PBMCs.

The CDR3 region has the DNA TGTGCCAGCAGCGTACGAGGGACAGGGGGCAATGGCTACACCTTC. Translating it yields CASSVRGTGGNGYTF. This chain links TRBV9 with TRBJ1-2; TRBD1 agrees at 12 bases. Looked up from germline, CDR1 is SGDLS and CDR2 is YYNGEE. The length of the CDR3 is 15 residues. Trimming at V came to 1 base and at J to 6 bases, leaving 4 bases not matched to a gene.